This T cell receptor (beta chain) was identified in a study of T cell responses to AZD1222 COVID-19 vaccine. Clones were read by immunoSEQ multiplex PCR, and TCRdb kept only the in-frame ones, dropping some. Of 95,000 to 120,000 clones in the sample, 70% to 90% were seen once. V lost 2 bases and J 1 base, leaving 5 bases between the germline ends. Germline V lookup: CDR1 LNHNV, CDR2 YYDKDF (reference sequence). CDR3 length: 13 residues. This clone was recorded a few times. V gene TRBV15 combines with J gene TRBJ1-1; D is ambiguous. This TCR came from an adult who received the AZD1222 COVID-19 vaccine. The input for sequencing was peripheral blood, taken 28 days after the second AZD1222 dose. The CDR3 DNA follows: TGTGCCACCAGCAGATTGGGGAACACTGAAGCTTTCTTT. This sequence encodes CATSRLGNTEAFF.